This TCR beta chain was captured by sequencing in a study of blood T cell repertoires in COVID-19. Study at large: Samples came from the United States, Italy and Spain, spanning acute and convalescent COVID-19. The cDNA or gDNA used as material had been derived from T cells, B-cell-depleted T cells, or PBMCs.

The CDR3 consists of 15 residues. Trimming took 2 bases from V and 8 from J; bases not matched to a gene: 9. Germline V CDR1 and CDR2: SGHRS, YFSETQ. Original methodology: Amplifying reference gene primers gave estimates of nucleated cell counts. Assay used: immunoSEQ multiplex PCR; TCRdb lists only in-frame clones, some missing. The DNA gave D and trimming, while V, J and clone size come from that table. Here the sample spans 150,000 to 200,000 clones, over 75% being singletons. The sample taken for sequencing was peripheral blood. The TCR was taken from a man in his 60s with acute or convalescent COVID-19. This chain connects TRBV5-1 to TRBJ2-1, with 8 bases identical to TRBD2. CDR3 coding DNA: TGCGCCAGCAGCTTATCTGCGGGACTAGTGTATGAGCAGTTCTTC. Protein sequence: CASSLSAGLVYEQFF.